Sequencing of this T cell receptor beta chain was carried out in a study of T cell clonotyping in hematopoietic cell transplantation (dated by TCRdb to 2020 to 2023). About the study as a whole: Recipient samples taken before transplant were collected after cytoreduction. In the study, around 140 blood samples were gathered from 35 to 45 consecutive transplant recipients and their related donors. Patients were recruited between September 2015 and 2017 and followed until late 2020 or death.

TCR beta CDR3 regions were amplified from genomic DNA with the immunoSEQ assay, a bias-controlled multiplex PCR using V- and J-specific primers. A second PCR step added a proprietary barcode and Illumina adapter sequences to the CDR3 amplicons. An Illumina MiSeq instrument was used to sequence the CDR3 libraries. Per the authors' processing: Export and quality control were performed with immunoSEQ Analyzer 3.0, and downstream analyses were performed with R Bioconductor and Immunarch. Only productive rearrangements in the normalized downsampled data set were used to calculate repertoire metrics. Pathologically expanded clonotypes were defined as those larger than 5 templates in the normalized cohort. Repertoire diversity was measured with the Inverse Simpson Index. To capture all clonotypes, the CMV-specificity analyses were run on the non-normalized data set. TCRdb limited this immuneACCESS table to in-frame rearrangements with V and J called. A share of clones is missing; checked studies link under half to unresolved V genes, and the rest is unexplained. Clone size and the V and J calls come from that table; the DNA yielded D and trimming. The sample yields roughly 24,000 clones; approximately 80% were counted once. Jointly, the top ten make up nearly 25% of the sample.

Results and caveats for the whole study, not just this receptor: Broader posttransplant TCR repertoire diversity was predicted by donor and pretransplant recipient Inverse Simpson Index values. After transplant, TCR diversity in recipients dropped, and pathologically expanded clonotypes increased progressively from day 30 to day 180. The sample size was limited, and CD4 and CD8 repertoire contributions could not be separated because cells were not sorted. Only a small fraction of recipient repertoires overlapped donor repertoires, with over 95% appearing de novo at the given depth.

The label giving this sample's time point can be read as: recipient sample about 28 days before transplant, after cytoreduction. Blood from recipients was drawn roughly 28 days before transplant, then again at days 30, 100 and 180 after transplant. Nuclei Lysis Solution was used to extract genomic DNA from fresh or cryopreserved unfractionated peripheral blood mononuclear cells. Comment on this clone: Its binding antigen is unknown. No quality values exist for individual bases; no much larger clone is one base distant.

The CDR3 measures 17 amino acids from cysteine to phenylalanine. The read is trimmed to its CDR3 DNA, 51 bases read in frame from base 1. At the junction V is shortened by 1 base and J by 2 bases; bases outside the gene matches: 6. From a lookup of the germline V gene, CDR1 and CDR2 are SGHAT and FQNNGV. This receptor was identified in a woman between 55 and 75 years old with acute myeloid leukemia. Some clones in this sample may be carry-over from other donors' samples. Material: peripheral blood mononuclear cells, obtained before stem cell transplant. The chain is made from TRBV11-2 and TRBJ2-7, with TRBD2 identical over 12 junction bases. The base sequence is TGTGCCAGCAGCTTAGGGAATCTAGCGGGAGGGCCCTACGAGCAGTACTTC. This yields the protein CASSLGNLAGGPYEQYF. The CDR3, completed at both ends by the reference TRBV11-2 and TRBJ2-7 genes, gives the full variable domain EAGVAQSPRYKIIEKRQSVAFWCNPISGHATLYWYQQILGQGPKLLIQFQNNGVVDDSQLPKDRFSAERLKGVDSTLKIQPAKLEDSAVYLCASSLGNLAGGPYEQYFGPGTRLTVT.